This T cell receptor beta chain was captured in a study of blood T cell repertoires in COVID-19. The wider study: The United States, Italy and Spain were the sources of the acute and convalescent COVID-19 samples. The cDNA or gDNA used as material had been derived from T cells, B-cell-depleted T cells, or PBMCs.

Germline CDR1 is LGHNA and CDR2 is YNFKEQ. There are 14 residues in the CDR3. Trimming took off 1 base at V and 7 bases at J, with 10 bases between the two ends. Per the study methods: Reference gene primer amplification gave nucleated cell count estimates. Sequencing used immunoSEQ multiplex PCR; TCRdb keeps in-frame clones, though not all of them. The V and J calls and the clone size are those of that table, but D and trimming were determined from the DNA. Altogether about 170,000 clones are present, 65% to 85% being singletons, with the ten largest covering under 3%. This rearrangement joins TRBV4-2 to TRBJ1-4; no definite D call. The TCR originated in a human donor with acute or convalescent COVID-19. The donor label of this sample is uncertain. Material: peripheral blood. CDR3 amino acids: CASSQAGVGEKLFF. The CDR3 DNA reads TGTGCCAGCAGCCAAGCCGGGGTGGGTGAAAAACTGTTTTTT.